One T cell receptor (beta chain) is described in this entry. There are a few counts of this clonotype. Which antigen it targets is not known. One base away there is no much larger clone; base qualities are not given. The data were taken from a study of regulatory T cells in long-lasting Graves disease (dated by TCRdb to the early 2020s). The study in broad terms: To count as having persistent Graves' disease, a patient had to have received antithyroid drug treatment for over 5 years with TSH receptor autoantibodies remaining persistently positive. A total of roughly 35 samples underwent TCR sequencing: about 13 from persistent and some 20 from newly diagnosed Graves' disease patients. In the clinical cohort, patients with persistent Graves' disease had used antithyroid drugs for an average of about 9.3 years. Persistent Graves' disease patients were compared with newly diagnosed Graves' disease patients by peripheral blood TCR sequencing and RNA sequencing. The study took place in China and was registered as a clinical trial. The study at large found these results: The small sample size was acknowledged by the authors as a limitation that may reduce accuracy. Only peripheral blood was studied, because thyroid tissue, the primary lesion, was inaccessible. Sequencing and analysis were restricted to the TCR beta chain. Patients with persistent disease shared more public clonotypes (approximately 2,500) than newly diagnosed patients did (966). Compared with newly diagnosed patients, patients with persistent Graves' disease had lower TCR Shannon entropy and fewer highly expanded clones, which suggests clonal expansion. Persistent disease showed preferential use of TRBV28, TRBJ1-2 and TRBJ2-5, whereas newly diagnosed disease favored TRBV20-1 and TRBJ2-1.

The method behind the library was multiplex PCR. TCRdb shows the sequencer as Illumina HiSeq 4000. To build TCR beta libraries, CDR3 regions were amplified by Arm-PCR using iRepertoire HTBI primers. PCR products were gel purified before sequencing. Turning to the authors' computational methods: Gene usage analysis of CDR3 amino acid clonotypes relied on the approximately 60 TRBV and about 13 TRBJ segments identified across samples. COPE and FqMerger were used to merge filtered high-quality paired reads into contigs. BLAST was used to align contigs to IMGT TRBV, TRBD and TRBJ reference genes, with CDR3 defined following IMGT. Any clonotype with a frequency above 0.1% was counted as a highly expanded clone. Repertoire diversity was measured by Shannon entropy, and V-J evenness by the Gini coefficient. Clonotypes shared by more than one individual were considered public. The raw public data were reprocessed by TCRdb itself: fastp quality trimming at Q25, MiXCR clonotype calling, in-frame beta chains only. Each record represents a unique CDR3 protein, reported with the most common genes and DNA among its rows. The V and J calls and clone size come from TCRdb's table, not from the authors' own analysis. The sample contains around 460,000 distinct CDR3 sequences, under 25% of them found a single time. Jointly, the top ten make up around 14% of the sample.

Per the germline V gene, MDHEN is the CDR1 and SYDVKM is the CDR2. Trimming takes 5 bases off V and 12 bases off J; junction bases not matched to a gene: 8. Counted from cysteine to phenylalanine, this CDR3 has 14 amino acids. CDR3 DNA is the only sequence kept; it has 42 bases, read in frame from the first base. This sample's time point label indicates: persistent/refractory GD, antithyroid drugs over 5 years with positive TRAb. For both TCR sequencing and RNA sequencing, RNA was extracted from PBMCs using TRIzol. The diagnosis of Graves' disease was made according to American Thyroid Association guidelines. Patients for the study were recruited at an endocrinology department in Xi'an, China. Each patient gave around 9.2 milliliters of peripheral blood, collected in an EDTA anticoagulant tube. Ficoll Paque Plus density gradient separation was used to isolate PBMCs, and no additional T cell sorting was done. RNA quality was checked with an Agilent 2100 Bioanalyzer and agarose gel, and concentration with a NanoDrop 2000.

The chain is made from TRBV28 and TRBJ1-6; the central 9 bases match TRBD1. The sequencing used peripheral blood mononuclear cells (PBMCs), collected when the disease was refractory, from a patient treated with antithyroid drugs. The sequence was collected from a female donor with Graves disease. The CDR3 is CASSRTGEIVPLHF. Here is the DNA: TGTGCCAGCAGTCGGACAGGGGAAATAGTACCCCTCCACTTT. Here the CDR3 is joined to the reference TRBV28 and TRBJ1-6 genes, and the full variable domain is: DVKVTQSSRYLVKRTGEKVFLECVQDMDHENMFWYRQDPGLGLRLIYFSYDVKMKEKGDIPEGYSVSREKKERFSLILESASTNQTSMYLCASSRTGEIVPLHFGNGTRLTVT.